This T cell receptor (beta chain) stems from a study of cytomegalovirus exposure and HLA in healthy donors. The CDR3 runs to 11 residues. Looked up from germline, CDR1 is SGHTS and CDR2 is YDEGEE. V lost 0 bases and J 14 bases, leaving 11 bases between the germline ends. The PCR used 60 Vbeta and 13 Jbeta primers. The table came from immunoSEQ multiplex PCR; TCRdb's copy has only in-frame clones and leaves some out. The sample carries about 98,000 clones, about 81% recorded once. Input material: PBMCs. The clonotype was recovered from a man aged 35 to 55 in good health and CMV-seronegative. The chain is built from TRBV5-8 and TRBJ1-2; D uncertain. The CDR3 DNA reads as TGTGCCAGCAGCTTGGGCAGGAGGAAAACCTTC. Translation gives CASSLGRRKTF. Full variable domain (outside the CDR3, taken from reference TRBV5-8 and TRBJ1-2): EAGVTQSPTHLIKTRGQQATLRCSPISGHTSVYWYQQALGLGLQFLLWYDEGEERNRGNFPPRFSGRQFPNYSSELNVNALELEDSALYLCASSLGRRKTFGSGTRLTVV.